The 31 T cell receptor beta chains given below trace back to one sample, sequenced in a study of STAT5B mutations in CD4+ large granular lymphocyte leukemia. The protocol was immunoSEQ multiplex PCR, while the TCRdb copy is restricted to in-frame clones and leaves out a portion. The table has about 40,000 clones, approximately 84% seen once. Sequencing used CD4+ T cells from blood buffy coats. The source is a human donor in good health.

The chain links TRBV30 to TRBJ1-2; possible D gene TRBD1, 5 bases. Trimming removed 5 bases from V and 2 bases from J, with 15 bases in between. Germline CDR1 reads GTSNPN; CDR2 reads SVGIG (reference sequence). CDR3 size: 14 residues. CDR3 DNA sequence: TGTGCCTGGGTTGCTCAGGGAGGGAACTATGGCTACACCTTC. Translating it yields CAWVAQGGNYGYTF.

The chain recombines TRBV11-2 with TRBJ2-5, with TRBD2 identical over 10 bases. This CDR3 has 15 amino acids. The germline V gene has CDR1 SGHAT and CDR2 FQNNGV. Losses at the gene ends were 8 bases for V and 2 bases for J; bases not matched to a gene: 8. The CDR3, as DNA: TGTGCCAGCCTACCTACTAGCGGGACGCAAGAGACCCAGTACTTC. Encoded protein: CASLPTSGTQETQYF.

V gene TRBV11-2 combines with J gene TRBJ2-1, with 10 bases lining up with TRBD1. Germline CDR1 and CDR2: SGHAT and FQNNGV. The CDR3 runs 17 residues. V dropped 5 bases and J dropped 4; count of bases not matched to a gene: 11. CDR3 region: CASSQRDRGTTYNEQFF. The CDR3 region has the DNA TGTGCCAGCAGCCAGAGGGACAGGGGCACAACTTACAATGAGCAGTTCTTC.

The rearrangement uses TRBV9 and TRBJ2-5; possible D gene TRBD1, 6 bases. The germline V gene encodes CDR1 SGDLS and CDR2 YYNGEE. This CDR3 spans 13 amino acids. V was cut by 0 bases and J by 3 bases, with 6 bases left in between. CDR3 bases: TGTGCCAGCAGCGTAGGGACAGAAGAGACCCAGTACTTC. Translating it yields CASSVGTEETQYF.

This chain uses TRBV6-1 with TRBJ1-2, with 7 bases lining up with TRBD1. Trimming removed 7 bases from V and 2 bases from J; junction bases left unmatched: 1. In germline, CDR1 is MNHNS, CDR2 SASEGT. The CDR3 length is 12 residues. CDR3 bases: TGTGCCAGCATCAGGGGGAACTATGGCTACACCTTC. Its protein is CASIRGNYGYTF.

The chain couples TRBV6-5 to TRBJ1-5, with D perhaps matching TRBD1 (6 bases). This CDR3 spans 14 amino acids. The germline CDR1 and CDR2 sequences are MNHEY and SVGAGI. V was shortened by 4 bases and J by 1 base, with 8 bases between the two germline ends. CDR3 residues: CASSFGQSNQPQHF. The CDR3 DNA sequence: TGTGCCAGCAGTTTTGGACAGAGCAATCAGCCCCAGCATTTT.

This clone was seen a handful of times. V gene TRBV10-3 combines with J gene TRBJ2-7; 9 bases line up with TRBD1. The length of the CDR3 is 15 residues. From germline, CDR1 is ENHRY and CDR2 SYGVKD. With 3 bases clipped from V and 6 bases from J, the junction kept 9 bases outside the gene matches. The CDR3 region is CAISDSGQGPSEQYF. In nucleotides, the CDR3 is TGTGCCATCAGTGATTCCGGACAGGGGCCCTCCGAGCAGTACTTC.

The rearrangement links TRBV7-9 to TRBJ2-7; D unresolved. Germline assignment: CDR1 SEHNR and CDR2 FQNEAQ (reference sequence). CDR3 length: 14 amino acids. V gave up 4 bases and J gave up 2 bases, with 12 bases separating them. CDR3 sequence: CASSSLPPAYEQYF. CDR3 DNA sequence: TGTGCCAGCAGCTCTCTACCCCCCGCCTACGAGCAGTACTTC. The full variable domain, with the rest looked up from reference TRBV7-9 and TRBJ2-7, is DTGVSQNPRHKITKRGQNVTFRCDPISEHNRLYWYRQTLGQGPEFLTYFQNEAQLEKSRLLSDRFSAERPKGSFSTLEIQRTEQGDSAMYLCASSSLPPAYEQYFGPGTRLTVT.

The rearrangement joins TRBV5-1 to TRBJ1-6; a weak D match, TRBD1 (6 bases). The germline V gene encodes CDR1 SGHRS and CDR2 YFSETQ. The CDR3 totals 17 residues. The V and J ends lost 4 bases and 0 bases respectively, with 14 bases between them. CDR3 residues: CASSLDTGSSYNSPLHF. CDR3 sequence (DNA): TGCGCCAGCAGCCTGGACACAGGGAGCTCCTATAATTCACCCCTCCACTTT.

The chain links TRBV7-7 to TRBJ2-5, with no clear D. The CDR3 contains 15 residues. Trimming removed 1 base from V and 1 base from J, with 10 bases in between. CDR1 and CDR2 (germline): SSHAT, FNYEAQ (reference sequence). In DNA, the CDR3 is TGTGCCAGCAGCTTAGGGGGAACTTCCCAAGAGACCCAGTACTTC. It is translated as CASSLGGTSQETQYF. Complete variable domain (other parts from reference TRBV7-7 and TRBJ2-5): GAGVSQSPRYKVTKRGQDVTLRCDPISSHATLYWYQQALGQGPEFLTYFNYEAQPDKSGLPSDRFSAERPEGSISTLTIQRTEQRDSAMYRCASSLGGTSQETQYFGPGTRLLVL.

The V gene is TRBV6-6, the J gene TRBJ2-1; TRBD2 aligns across 8 bases. Germline assignment: CDR1 MNHNY and CDR2 SVGAGI (reference sequence). The CDR3 contains 16 residues. V lost 5 bases to trimming and J lost 7 bases; unmatched junction nucleotides: 13. The CDR3 spells CASSSPYGRGRNEQFF. The CDR3 coding sequence is TGTGCCAGCAGTAGCCCTTACGGGAGGGGCAGAAATGAGCAGTTCTTC.

This clone was recorded a few times. The chain couples TRBV9 to TRBJ1-6; 7 bases are a match to TRBD1. The ends lost 0 bases at V and 12 bases at J; junction bases unmatched: 6. The germline gives CDR1 SGDLS, CDR2 YYNGEE. The CDR3 extends over 14 amino acids. The CDR3 sequence is CASSVGDSREPLHF. Here the CDR3 DNA reads TGTGCCAGCAGCGTAGGGGACAGTAGGGAACCCCTCCACTTT.

The gene calls are TRBV7-9 and TRBJ1-2, with 9 bases fitting TRBD1. The V gene's germline CDR1 is SEHNR and CDR2 FQNEAQ (reference sequence). There are 17 residues in the CDR3. Losses at the gene ends were 4 bases for V and 2 bases for J; bases not matched to a gene: 11. The CDR3 nucleotides read TGTGCCAGCAGCTCATTCCCCCGGGGGACAGGGAACTATGGCTACACCTTC. It is translated as CASSSFPRGTGNYGYTF.

The chain uses TRBV2 and TRBJ2-3, with D perhaps matching TRBD1 (5 bases). V was cut by 1 base and J by 0 bases, with 5 bases left in between. Germline CDR1 SNHLY, CDR2 FYNNEI. CDR3 length: 14 residues. The CDR3 spells CASSEGGSTDTQYF. In nucleotides, the CDR3 is TGTGCCAGCAGTGAAGGGGGCAGCACAGATACGCAGTATTTT.

The genes are TRBV14 and TRBJ2-3; TRBD2 aligns across 11 bases. Germline trimming cut 6 bases from V and 0 bases from J; bases unmatched to any gene: 5. In germline, CDR1 is SGHDN, CDR2 FVKESK. This CDR3 contains 16 residues. This chain's CDR3 is CASSRRTSGSTDTQYF. DNA for the CDR3: TGTGCCAGCAGTCGGAGGACTAGCGGGAGCACAGATACGCAGTATTTT. Combining the CDR3 with reference TRBV14 and TRBJ2-3 gives the whole variable domain EAGVTQFPSHSVIEKGQTVTLRCDPISGHDNLYWYRRVMGKEIKFLLHFVKESKQDESGMPNNRFLAERTGGTYSTLKVQPAELEDSGVYFCASSRRTSGSTDTQYFGPGTRLTVL.

The chain joins TRBV5-6 to TRBJ2-2, with TRBD1 as a possible D gene (5 bases). CDR3 length: 16 amino acids. CDR1 is SGHDT, CDR2 YYEEEE, per germline. V lost 0 bases and J 3 bases, leaving 12 bases between the germline ends. This CDR3 is CASSLVQAVDTGELFF. As DNA, the CDR3 is TGTGCCAGCAGCTTGGTACAGGCCGTGGACACCGGGGAGCTGTTTTTT. Variable domain in full (rest from reference TRBV5-6 and TRBJ2-2): DAGVTQSPTHLIKTRGQQVTLRCSPKSGHDTVSWYQQALGQGPQFIFQYYEEEERQRGNFPDRFSGHQFPNYSSELNVNALLLGDSALYLCASSLVQAVDTGELFFGEGSRLTVL.

The chain carries TRBV6-5 and TRBJ1-2; D unresolved. Germline lookup yields CDR1 MNHEY and CDR2 SVGAGI. The V end lost 6 bases, the J end lost 4 bases, and 12 bases lay between the germline ends. The CDR3 is 13 residues long. CDR3: CASRLDGTYGYTF. The CDR3 DNA is TGTGCCAGCAGACTGGACGGAACCTATGGCTACACCTTC.

The chain has TRBV30 and TRBJ2-3, with 8 bases aligning to TRBD2. V gave up 0 bases and J gave up 2 bases; unmatched junction bases: 10. CDR1 GTSNPN and CDR2 SVGIG come from the germline V gene (reference sequence). This CDR3 is 17 amino acids long. The CDR3 spells CAWSVNRVGGATDTQYF. The CDR3 DNA is TGTGCCTGGAGTGTAAACCGTGTCGGGGGGGCCACAGATACGCAGTATTTT.

The chain couples TRBV5-4 to TRBJ2-7; either TRBD1 or TRBD2 may fit D (5 bases each). V gave up 0 bases and J gave up 2 bases, with 9 bases separating them. Germline CDR1 SGHNT, CDR2 YYREEE (reference sequence). The CDR3 runs 14 residues. CDR3 residues: CASSLVQGAYEQYF. As DNA, the CDR3 is TGTGCCAGCAGCTTGGTTCAGGGAGCCTACGAGCAGTACTTC.

This clone was seen a handful of times. J is TRBJ2-7 and V is TRBV15; 9 nucleotides agree with TRBD2. The CDR3 loop spans 15 amino acids. CDR1 is LNHNV, CDR2 YYDKDF, per germline (reference sequence). The trim removed 1 base at V and 7 bases at J, leaving 8 bases unmatched. For the CDR3, the DNA is TGTGCCACCAGCAGAGCGTTAGCGGGAGTAGGAGAGCAGTACTTC. Its translation: CATSRALAGVGEQYF.

The chain is built from TRBV30 and TRBJ1-2, with 8 bases aligning to TRBD1. The V and J ends lost 6 bases and 4 bases, in that order; junction bases with no gene match: 4. This CDR3 contains 12 residues. Germline lookup yields CDR1 GTSNPN and CDR2 SVGIG (reference sequence). The DNA of the CDR3 is TGTGCCTGTCAGGGGGCTCCCTATGGCTACACCTTC. Protein: CACQGAPYGYTF. Full variable domain (remainder filled in from reference TRBV30 and TRBJ1-2): SQTIHQWPATLVQPVGSPLSLECTVEGTSNPNLYWYRQAAGRGLQLLFYSVGIGQISSEVPQNLSASRPQDRQFILSSKKLLLSDSGFYLCACQGAPYGYTFGSGTRLTVV.

DNA for the CDR3: TGTGCCAGCAGTCCGTCGGGCTCTGGGGCCAACGTCCTGACTTTC. Amino acid sequence: CASSPSGSGANVLTF. The chain carries TRBV6-5 and TRBJ2-6; D remains unclear. The CDR3 contains 15 residues. CDR1 MNHEY and CDR2 SVGAGI come from the germline V gene. Between the trimmed V and J ends, which lost 5 bases and 0 bases, there was a span of 8 bases.

This chain links TRBV19 with TRBJ2-2, with TRBD2 matching 11 bases. The CDR3 is 15 residues long. Germline values: CDR1 LNHDA, CDR2 SQIVND (reference sequence). Unmatched junction bases numbered 2, after V lost 7 bases and J lost 1 base. The CDR3 is CASMGLAENTGELFF. CDR3 bases: TGTGCCAGTATGGGACTAGCGGAGAACACCGGGGAGCTGTTTTTT. Variable domain in full (rest from reference TRBV19 and TRBJ2-2): DGGITQSPKYLFRKEGQNVTLSCEQNLNHDAMYWYRQDPGQGLRLIYYSQIVNDFQKGDIAEGYSVSREKKESFPLTVTSAQKNPTAFYLCASMGLAENTGELFFGEGSRLTVL.

This chain links TRBV4-2 with TRBJ2-7, with D possibly matching TRBD2 (6 bases). Germline-derived CDR1 and CDR2 are LGHNA and YNFKEQ. The CDR3 covers 17 residues. With 0 bases removed from V and 0 bases from J, the gap between germline ends came to 15 bases. The chain's CDR3 is CASSQDWGTSLSYEQYF. The CDR3 bases are TGTGCCAGCAGCCAAGATTGGGGGACTTCCCTCTCCTACGAGCAGTACTTC.

This clone came up a few times. J is TRBJ1-2 and V is TRBV5-4; 8 bases line up with TRBD1. The CDR3 length is 12 residues. Germline CDR1 reads SGHNT; CDR2 reads YYREEE (reference sequence). V dropped 4 bases and J dropped 7; count of bases not matched to a gene: 3. The CDR3 DNA follows: TGTGCCAGCAGCGCGGACAGGGTTGGCTACACCTTC. Residues: CASSADRVGYTF.

The chain links TRBV11-3 to TRBJ2-2, with TRBD1 matching 11 bases. The germline CDR1 and CDR2 sequences are SGHNT and YENEEA. Losses at the gene ends were 3 bases for V and 4 bases for J; bases not matched to a gene: 1. The CDR3 spans 15 residues. The CDR3 DNA follows: TGTGCCAGCAGCTTTGGGACAGGGGGCACCGGGGAGCTGTTTTTT. This translates into CASSFGTGGTGELFF.

The chain recombines TRBV5-8 with TRBJ1-1; 9 bases map to TRBD1. Losses at the gene ends were 4 bases for V and 1 base for J; bases not matched to a gene: 2. CDR3 length equals 14 residues. Germline assignment: CDR1 SGHTS and CDR2 YDEGEE. CDR3 loop: CASSGGQGNTEAFF. CDR3 nucleotide sequence: TGTGCCAGCAGCGGGGGACAGGGGAACACTGAAGCTTTCTTT.

V is TRBV7-2 and J is TRBJ2-7; the D gene could be TRBD1 or TRBD2 (5 bases each). V shed 4 bases and J shed 4 bases, with 20 bases lying between them. The CDR3 covers 16 residues. Germline V gives CDR1 SGHTA, CDR2 FQGNSA. The CDR3 reads CASSSRFGGDRYEQYF. For the CDR3, the DNA is TGTGCCAGCAGCTCCCGCTTTGGTGGGGACCGTTACGAGCAGTACTTC.

This chain uses TRBV7-9 with TRBJ1-2; D unresolved. Germline V gives CDR1 SEHNR, CDR2 FQNEAQ (reference sequence). The length of the CDR3 is 14 residues. The V gene lost 5 bases and the J gene lost 5 bases, with 15 bases spanning the gap. The CDR3 DNA reads as TGTGCCAGCAGCCTAGATGTTTTGTATTATGGCTACACCTTC. It yields the protein CASSLDVLYYGYTF.

The V and J genes are TRBV9 and TRBJ2-3; 8 bases fit TRBD2. This CDR3 contains 17 residues. J gave up 0 bases and V 1 base, and 7 bases lay outside the gene matches. Germline V lookup: CDR1 SGDLS, CDR2 YYNGEE. The CDR3 protein is CASSVYAGGVSTDTQYF. CDR3 coding DNA: TGTGCCAGCAGCGTATACGCCGGGGGGGTTAGCACAGATACGCAGTATTTT.

The chain's CDR3 is CASSLYRNQPQHF. As DNA, the CDR3 is TGTGCCAGCAGTTTATACAGGAATCAGCCCCAGCATTTT. The chain has TRBV28 and TRBJ1-5; possible D gene TRBD1, 5 bases. Germline V gene sequence: CDR1 MDHEN, CDR2 SYDVKM. V was pared by 1 base and J by 4 bases, with 5 bases between. This CDR3 is 13 amino acids long.